A selection of T cell receptor beta chains follows, all from one sample in a study of T-cell reconstitution after alpha-beta-depleted transplantation in children. TCRdb redid the calling of the PCR reads with MiXCR, one entry per CDR3 protein. The repertoire includes hundreds of thousands of distinct CDR3 sequences, 10% to 15% of them detected once, and about 2.2% sits in the top ten. The sample was PBMCs, mostly from graft donor cells, taken 360 days after TCRalphabeta/CD19-depleted stem cell transplant. The source is a male patient aged 10 to 17 who had a stem cell transplant for acute myeloid leukemia, so the T cells may come from the graft donor. CDR3s include the opening cysteine and the closing phenylalanine or tryptophan. The order of the fields is D gene, clone size, V gene, J gene, CDR3 DNA, CDR3 protein. A D gene is named only where the DNA matches it firmly. Clone size is not always given. Where it is, it says once, few, many or a class for expanded clones.

d_gene: TRBD2
abundance: .
v_gene: TRBV11-2
j_gene: TRBJ2-5
CDR3nt: TGTGCCAGCAGCTTAGAGGGTCTAGCGGGAGGACGAGAGACCCAGTACTTC
CDR3aa: CASSLEGLAGGRETQYF

d_gene: .
abundance: few
v_gene: TRBV7-9
j_gene: TRBJ2-7
CDR3nt: TGTGCCAGCAGCCAGAATCGTGGCGGTTCCTACGAGCAGTACTTC
CDR3aa: CASSQNRGGSYEQYF

d_gene: TRBD1
abundance: few
v_gene: TRBV28
j_gene: TRBJ2-2
CDR3nt: TGTGCCAGCAGTTTACGAACAGGGGGCGACGGGGAGCTGTTTTTT
CDR3aa: CASSLRTGGDGELFF

d_gene: .
abundance: many
v_gene: TRBV5-1
j_gene: TRBJ2-1
CDR3nt: TGCGCCAGCAGCTCCATGACACCGAGCTCCTACAATGAGCAGTTCTTC
CDR3aa: CASSSMTPSSYNEQFF

d_gene: .
abundance: few
v_gene: TRBV19
j_gene: TRBJ2-1
CDR3nt: TGTGCCAGTAGTATAGGCTCAAATGATGAGCAGTTCTTC
CDR3aa: CASSIGSNDEQFF

d_gene: TRBD2
abundance: many
v_gene: TRBV12-3/TRBV12-4
j_gene: TRBJ2-7
CDR3nt: TGTGCCAGCAGTTTATTGTCTAGCGGGACCTACGAGCAGTACTTC
CDR3aa: CASSLLSSGTYEQYF

d_gene: .
abundance: few
v_gene: TRBV20-1
j_gene: TRBJ2-7
CDR3nt: TGCAGTGCTAGAGCGGGCGGGACGCCATATTTTCCCTACGAGCAGTACTTC
CDR3aa: CSARAGGTPYFPYEQYF

d_gene: .
abundance: .
v_gene: TRBV5-1
j_gene: TRBJ2-7
CDR3nt: TGCGCCAGCCGCCAAGAGGCAGGGAGGTACGAGCAGTACTTC
CDR3aa: CASRQEAGRYEQYF

d_gene: TRBD2
abundance: .
v_gene: TRBV18
j_gene: TRBJ2-7
CDR3nt: TGTGCCAGCTCACCACTGCTAGCGGAACGCTACGAGCAGTACTTC
CDR3aa: CASSPLLAERYEQYF

d_gene: .
abundance: few
v_gene: TRBV29-1
j_gene: TRBJ2-7
CDR3nt: TGCAGCGTACGACAGGTGCTAACCTACGAGCAGTACTTC
CDR3aa: CSVRQVLTYEQYF

d_gene: .
abundance: .
v_gene: TRBV28
j_gene: TRBJ1-2
CDR3nt: TGTGCCAGCAGTTTCCAGGCGGCCTATGGCTACACCTTC
CDR3aa: CASSFQAAYGYTF

d_gene: TRBD2
abundance: many
v_gene: TRBV12-3/TRBV12-4
j_gene: TRBJ2-7
CDR3nt: TGTGCCAGCAACGGGGGACTAGCGGACTCCTACGAGCAGTACTTC
CDR3aa: CASNGGLADSYEQYF

d_gene: .
abundance: few
v_gene: TRBV12-3/TRBV12-4
j_gene: TRBJ2-6
CDR3nt: TGTGCCAGCGAGAGACAGGCCCCTTCTGGGGCCAACGTCCTGACTTTC
CDR3aa: CASERQAPSGANVLTF

d_gene: .
abundance: few
v_gene: TRBV28
j_gene: TRBJ2-7
CDR3nt: TGTGCCAGCAGTTTATGGATGGAGTGGGGGGAGCAGTACTTC
CDR3aa: CASSLWMEWGEQYF

d_gene: TRBD1
abundance: .
v_gene: TRBV29-1
j_gene: TRBJ2-7
CDR3nt: TGCAGCGTACAGGGGTTGAACGAGCAGTACTTC
CDR3aa: CSVQGLNEQYF

d_gene: .
abundance: many
v_gene: TRBV6-5
j_gene: TRBJ1-5
CDR3nt: TGTGCCAGCAGTTACTCGGGGGGCGAACAGCCCCAGCATTTT
CDR3aa: CASSYSGGEQPQHF

d_gene: .
abundance: .
v_gene: TRBV18
j_gene: TRBJ2-7
CDR3nt: TGTGCCAGCTCCCCGCTGGGGTTTTCCTACGAGCAGTACTTC
CDR3aa: CASSPLGFSYEQYF